This TCR beta chain was identified in a study of quantifying T cell responses using KT2 cells. Whole-study context: cDNA was made from DNase-treated RNA using alpha and beta constant primers. The second PCR was a qPCR stopped at a predetermined fluorescence threshold.

Study-wide findings and caveats: KT2 clone alpha and beta sequence counts scaled linearly with input KT2 cell number.

Details on this clonotype: Its antigen is still unknown.

KT2, a clone with a known TCR, was spiked into unfractionated PBMC. Different KT2-to-PBMC ratios were created with a constant PBMC count. V lost 0 bases and J lost 0, with 8 bases in between. In germline, CDR1 is SQVTM, CDR2 ANQGSEA. This CDR3 is 14 amino acids long. A single-stranded UMI oligo with SP2 sequence was ligated to cDNA 3' ends. An equimolar mix of RC1.1 and RC1.2 primed the beta chain across TRBC1 and TRBC2. TCRdb itself ran the UMI-ligation and nested PCR reads through MiXCR, one entry per CDR3 protein. Seen here are about 32,000 distinct CDR3 sequences, less than 7.5% observed once, and the top ten hold around 14%.

The sample comprised PBMCs spiked with cells of the T cell clone KT2. This receptor was taken from a human donor. This chain links TRBV29-1 with TRBJ2-5, with D tentatively TRBD2 (5 bases). The CDR3: CSVEDIGDQETQYF. CDR3 coding DNA: TGCAGCGTTGAAGATATCGGGGACCAAGAGACCCAGTACTTC.